The source of this T cell receptor beta chain is a study of a mutant IDH1 vaccine in newly diagnosed glioma. Study summary: The study gave patients eight vaccinations in weeks 1, 3, 5, 7, 11, 15, 19, 23. Patients were pretreated with radiotherapy, temozolomide, or both, mostly both.

Time point meaning: week 23, last vaccination. Each dose of the vaccine consisted of 300 ug of mutant IDH1 20-mer peptide, with topical imiquimod. Only one count was recorded for this clone. Its antigen is still unknown. The method was immunoSEQ multiplex PCR; TCRdb's version includes in-frame clones alone and lacks a portion of them. Counted here are about 54,000 clones, 87% occurring once; the ten biggest clones make up around 1.5%. This clonotype was obtained from a man aged 35 to 55 with glioma. This sample comprised PBMCs, obtained from a glioma patient whose treatment included an IDH1 peptide vaccine.

This CDR3 reads CASSSTGQSEAFF. The CDR3 DNA follows: TGCGCCAGCAGCTCGACGGGGCAGTCTGAAGCTTTCTTT. This chain joins TRBV5-1 and TRBJ1-1, with D possibly being TRBD1 (5 bases). Per germline, CDR1 SGHRS and CDR2 YFSETQ. Trimming left V 3 bases short and J 6 bases short, with 12 bases between. The CDR3 consists of 13 residues.